This is a list of T cell receptor beta chains from one sample in a study of shared clonotypes between healthy human individuals. The repertoire was sequenced with immunoSEQ multiplex PCR; TCRdb's copy has only in-frame clones and lacks some. Among under 1,900,000 clones listed, 97% to 99% were seen once. The sample was naive CD4+ T cells sorted from blood. These receptors all come from a man aged 25 to 45 in good health. Both conserved end residues are part of each CDR3. The order of the fields is D gene, V gene, J gene, CDR3 protein. The D gene is left open where the match is weak.

TRBD2	TRBV6-5	TRBJ2-7	CASSYSPSGIYEQYF
TRBD2	TRBV6-5	TRBJ2-1	CASRGQRGQYNEQFF
TRBD2	TRBV11-2	TRBJ2-7	CASSLGQRGPYEQYF
-	TRBV19	TRBJ1-4	CASNREGTNEKLFF
-	TRBV5-1	TRBJ2-3	CAAREQDNTQYF
TRBD1	TRBV19	TRBJ1-5	CASSTYRGQGDQPQHF
-	TRBV4-1	TRBJ1-5	CASSQAGGELSQPQHF
TRBD1	TRBV18	TRBJ2-7	CASSPPGTGGLYEQYF
TRBD1	TRBV9	TRBJ2-1	CASSVVGTGYNEQFF
TRBD2	TRBV6-8	TRBJ2-1	CDRTSGRICYNEQFF
-	TRBV29-1	TRBJ1-1	CSVRLEGNTEAFF
TRBD1	TRBV18	TRBJ1-2	CASSTGVIGYTF
TRBD1	TRBV5-6	TRBJ2-7	CASSLAGQGPHSYEQYF
-	TRBV29-1	TRBJ2-7	CSVRSGSPYEQYF
TRBD1	TRBV11-2	TRBJ2-3	CASSSRTGSTDTQYF
-	TRBV20-1	TRBJ2-7	CSAPTPAEQYF
-	TRBV5-5	TRBJ1-5	CASSLNRDLLNQPQHF
-	TRBV7-2	TRBJ2-5	CASSLHATGMGETQYF
TRBD2	TRBV2	TRBJ2-5	CASSASGMGGETQYF
TRBD1	TRBV5-1	TRBJ1-1	CASAQGTGNTEAFF
TRBD2	TRBV7-2	TRBJ2-5	CASSLGLAEIETQYF
-	TRBV5-1	TRBJ2-3	CASSFRGGDTQYF
-	TRBV2	TRBJ2-5	CASRLDWQETQYF
TRBD2	TRBV28	TRBJ2-7	CASSLTASGRSYEQYF
-	TRBV28	TRBJ2-1	CASSFWEDRGNEQFF
-	TRBV7-2	TRBJ1-1	CASSITVIEAFF
TRBD2	TRBV27	TRBJ2-2	CASSFQREARKTGELFF
-	TRBV11-1	TRBJ2-7	CASSLQLSSYEQYF
-	TRBV27	TRBJ2-2	CASSYTGVTGELFF
TRBD2	TRBV27	TRBJ2-7	CASSLEAGLAGGPLYEQYF
-	TRBV18	TRBJ2-2	CASSPSGRPGELFF
TRBD1	TRBV12-5	TRBJ2-3	CASGFGTGGRVDTQYF
-	TRBV11-2	TRBJ2-3	CASSFGQSTDTQYF
TRBD2	TRBV28	TRBJ2-2	CASSLGGRVPGELFF
TRBD2	TRBV6-5	TRBJ2-7	CASTSGLSSSYEQYF
-	TRBV18	TRBJ2-2	CASSPRDAENTGELFF
TRBD2	TRBV6-4	TRBJ2-3	CASSEAGGSDTQYF
-	TRBV27	TRBJ1-2	CASSLNVRLRGGYTF
-	TRBV27	TRBJ2-7	CASSSTGHPYEQYF
TRBD1	TRBV4-3	TRBJ2-3	CASSQEGQGADTQYF
TRBD1	TRBV28	TRBJ1-2	CASRQDSRGPNYGYTF